These 24 T cell receptor beta chains share one sample of origin, sequenced in a study of blood T cell repertoires in COVID-19. The protocol was immunoSEQ multiplex PCR, while the TCRdb copy is restricted to in-frame clones and leaves out a portion. The table records roughly 160,000 clones, 65% to 85% of them present only once. The sample consisted of peripheral blood. The receptors stem from a man in his 70s with active or convalescent COVID-19.

The chain links TRBV6-5 to TRBJ1-6, with a possible D match to TRBD1 (5 bases). The CDR3 consists of 14 residues. V lost 11 bases and J lost 7, with 18 bases in between. Per the germline V gene, CDR1 is MNHEY and CDR2 is SVGAGI. CDR3 nucleotide sequence: TGTGCCCTAACGCAGGGAGGAAGGAATTCACCCCTCCACTTT. This sequence encodes CALTQGGRNSPLHF.

J is TRBJ2-5 and V is TRBV4-1, with D possibly TRBD1 on 7 matching bases. The germline gives CDR1 MGHRA, CDR2 YSYEKL. CDR3 size: 15 residues. V was clipped by 0 bases and J by 4 bases, with 12 bases between them. In DNA form, the CDR3 reads TGCGCCAGCAGCCAAGATGGCAGGGGGGCAGAGACCCAGTACTTC. Protein sequence: CASSQDGRGAETQYF.

The chain carries TRBV7-8 and TRBJ2-1, with a possible D match to TRBD1 (5 bases). V gave up 0 bases and J gave up 9 bases, with 15 bases separating them. This CDR3 region has 15 residues. Germline-derived CDR1 and CDR2 are SGHVS and FQNEAQ. This CDR3 reads CASSLALFVDSEQFF. CDR3 in DNA: TGTGCCAGCAGCTTAGCACTATTCGTCGACAGTGAGCAGTTCTTC.

This chain uses TRBV27 with TRBJ1-2; D unresolved. Germline assignment: CDR1 MNHEY and CDR2 SMNVEV (reference sequence). The V gene lost 2 bases and the J gene lost 3 bases, with 13 bases spanning the gap. CDR3 length equals 15 residues. The CDR3 sequence is CASSLGRVGDYGYTF. The CDR3 region has the DNA TGTGCCAGCAGTTTAGGGCGGGTTGGTGACTATGGCTACACCTTC.

This clone was found a few times. V gene TRBV15 combines with J gene TRBJ1-1, with D possibly matching TRBD1 (6 bases). Per germline, CDR1 LNHNV and CDR2 YYDKDF (reference sequence). The V and J ends lost 5 bases and 10 bases respectively, with 17 bases between them. This CDR3 is 13 amino acids long. CDR3 loop: CATSASPGARAFF. CDR3 nucleotides: TGTGCCACCAGCGCTTCCCCAGGGGCCCGAGCTTTCTTT.

The rearrangement links TRBV27 to TRBJ1-4; D is unresolved. Trimming took off 3 bases at V and 8 bases at J, with 10 bases between the two ends. Germline V gene data show CDR1 as MNHEY and CDR2 as SMNVEV (reference sequence). This CDR3 is 13 amino acids long. The CDR3 bases are TGTGCCAGCAGTTTTCGGGAAGCCGAAAAACTGTTTTTT. Its protein is CASSFREAEKLFF. Supplemented by reference TRBV27 and TRBJ1-4, the full variable domain reads EAQVTQNPRYLITVTGKKLTVTCSQNMNHEYMSWYRQDPGLGLRQIYYSMNVEVTDKGDVPEGYKVSRKEKRNFPLILESPSPNQTSLYFCASSFREAEKLFFGSGTQLSVL.

This clone was seen just once. V gene TRBV5-4 combines with J gene TRBJ1-1; D gene unclear. CDR1 is SGHNT, CDR2 YYREEE, per germline (reference sequence). There are 14 residues in the CDR3. Trimming left V 5 bases short and J 11 bases short, with 22 bases between. DNA of the CDR3: TGTGCCAGCAGTGCGGACTCCCTAGGATCGGGGGCTTTCTTT. It codes for CASSADSLGSGAFF.

The V gene is TRBV12-5, the J gene TRBJ1-1; weak D call: TRBD1 (5 bases). CDR1 is LGHNT, CDR2 FRNRAP, per germline. The CDR3 is 13 amino acids. V shed 5 bases and J shed 2 bases, with 9 bases lying between them. CDR3 loop: CASGRQRNTEAFF. CDR3 bases: TGTGCTAGTGGTCGACAGAGAAACACTGAAGCTTTCTTT. The full variable domain, with the rest looked up from reference TRBV12-5 and TRBJ1-1, is DARVTQTPRHKVTEMGQEVTMRCQPILGHNTVFWYRQTMMQGLELLAYFRNRAPLDDSGMPKDRFSAEMPDATLATLKIQPSEPRDSAVYFCASGRQRNTEAFFGQGTRLTVV.

The chain uses TRBV19 and TRBJ2-3; D is unclear. Germline assignment: CDR1 LNHDA and CDR2 SQIVND (reference sequence). The CDR3 spans 13 residues. Trimming stripped 5 bases from V and 0 bases from J, with 6 bases between. The CDR3 DNA is TGTGCCAGTAGTGCTACTAGCACAGATACGCAGTATTTT. The encoded protein is CASSATSTDTQYF.

The gene calls are TRBV11-2 and TRBJ2-1, with TRBD2 matching 10 bases. This CDR3 region has 15 residues. The V segment lost 6 bases and the J segment 7 bases; nucleotides outside the gene matches: 9. Germline V CDR1 and CDR2: SGHAT, FQNNGV. The CDR3 region has the DNA TGTGCCAGCAGGGCAACTAGCGGGATCCGAAATGAGCAGTTCTTC. This codes for CASRATSGIRNEQFF.

This chain connects TRBV28 to TRBJ2-4, with 10 bases fitting TRBD1. Trimming cost V 6 bases and J 2 bases; bases outside gene matches: 10. Per germline, CDR1 MDHEN and CDR2 SYDVKM. This CDR3 spans 17 amino acids. The CDR3 nucleotides read TGTGCCAGCAGCCTAGACAGGGGGCGGGTCACCAAAAACATTCAGTACTTC. Translated, it gives CASSLDRGRVTKNIQYF.

V is TRBV7-8 and J is TRBJ1-2; unclear D gene. Between the trimmed V and J ends, which lost 1 base and 4 bases, there was a span of 16 bases. Germline V gene lookup returns CDR1 SGHVS and CDR2 FQNEAQ. The CDR3 consists of 16 residues. The CDR3 loop is CASSLEGAGRSYGYTF. CDR3 sequence (DNA): TGTGCCAGCAGCTTAGAAGGTGCGGGTCGGAGCTATGGCTACACCTTC.

The V gene is TRBV7-2, the J gene TRBJ1-3; 11 bases map to TRBD1. In germline, CDR1 is SGHTA, CDR2 FQGNSA. The CDR3 covers 14 residues. After removal of 1 base from V and 13 bases from J, the junction contained 6 bases not matched to a gene. The CDR3 sequence: CASSLGGQGAGIYF. CDR3 nucleotides: TGTGCCAGCAGCTTAGGTGGACAGGGGGCCGGGATATATTTT.

The chain links TRBV10-3 to TRBJ1-2; D unclear. V lost 6 bases and J 5 bases, leaving 19 bases between the germline ends. The CDR3 extends over 15 amino acids. Germline CDR1 reads ENHRY; CDR2 reads SYGVKD. CDR3 coding DNA: TGTGCCATCAGCGGGCGGGAGTTAGGCTCATATGGCTACACCTTC. Its translation: CAISGRELGSYGYTF.

V usage is TRBV9 and J usage is TRBJ1-1; 7 bases align to TRBD1. Germline V gene data show CDR1 as SGDLS and CDR2 as YYNGEE. This CDR3 contains 16 residues. V lost 5 bases and J lost 0; bases outside the gene matches: 10. For the CDR3, the DNA is TGTGCCAGCAGTCCCGAATTACAGGGGCTGAACACTGAAGCTTTCTTT. Translating gives CASSPELQGLNTEAFF.

Worth noting for this clone: At one of its ends the junction is not consistent with the germline gene, which may arise from a read error. V gene TRBV6-2 or TRBV6-3 combines with J gene TRBJ2-2, with D perhaps TRBD2 (6 bases). Per germline, CDR1 MNHEY and CDR2 SVGEGT. This CDR3 comprises 16 residues. The CDR3, as DNA: TGTGCCAGCAGCTACTGGGGGGATCCCCGCACCGGGGAGCTGTTTTTT. It specifies CASSYWGDPRTGELFF.

The rearrangement links TRBV9 to TRBJ2-3; 9 nucleotides align to TRBD2. This CDR3 region has 15 residues. With V trimmed by 3 bases and J by 5 bases, 7 bases remained unmatched. Germline V gene data show CDR1 as SGDLS and CDR2 as YYNGEE. This CDR3 reads CASSASGTSGDTQYF. The CDR3 DNA reads TGTGCCAGCAGCGCTAGCGGGACTTCCGGAGATACGCAGTATTTT.

The V call is TRBV28, the J call TRBJ1-5, with D tentatively TRBD1 (5 bases). V was clipped by 6 bases and J by 4 bases, with 16 bases between them. The germline V gene encodes CDR1 MDHEN and CDR2 SYDVKM. CDR3 size: 15 residues. The CDR3 sequence is CASSRLRGWNQPQHF. CDR3 nucleotide sequence: TGTGCCAGCAGCCGCCTAAGGGGTTGGAATCAGCCCCAGCATTTT.

This clone came up once. V gene TRBV27 combines with J gene TRBJ2-1; TRBD2 agrees at 12 bases. Germline CDR1 and CDR2: MNHEY and SMNVEV (reference sequence). The CDR3 runs to 18 residues. V lost 8 bases and J lost 6; bases outside the gene matches: 17. The CDR3 region has the DNA TGTGCCAGCGCCCGTCGACTAGCGGGAGTGCTATACTCCAATGAGCAGTTCTTC. Encoded protein: CASARRLAGVLYSNEQFF.

This chain links TRBV24-1 with TRBJ2-2; D may be TRBD1 (6 bases). Per the germline V gene, CDR1 is KGHDR and CDR2 is SFDVKD. The CDR3 loop spans 14 amino acids. The ends were cut back, 5 bases at V and 6 bases at J, with 12 bases in the middle. The CDR3, as DNA: TGTGCCACCAGTGTCAGGGGTAACGCCGGGGAGCTGTTTTTT. Protein: CATSVRGNAGELFF.

The V gene is TRBV25-1, the J gene TRBJ2-7; unclear D gene. The CDR3 covers 13 residues. The V end was cut by 3 bases, the J end by 3 bases, with 9 bases between. Looked up from germline, CDR1 is MGHDK and CDR2 is SYGVNS. DNA of the CDR3: TGTGCCAGCAGTGACTCTGACATCTACGAGCAGTACTTC. Encoded protein: CASSDSDIYEQYF.

This clone was picked up a small number of times. The V and J genes are TRBV9 and TRBJ2-7, with 7 bases that match TRBD1. CDR3 length: 15 residues. The V and J ends lost 2 bases and 5 bases, in that order; junction bases with no gene match: 10. CDR1 SGDLS and CDR2 YYNGEE come from the germline V gene. The chain's CDR3 is CASSVDRTGPHEQYF. CDR3 DNA sequence: TGTGCCAGCAGCGTCGACCGGACAGGACCCCACGAGCAGTACTTC.

This chain uses TRBV6-5 with TRBJ1-5; no reliable D call. The germline V and J ends were trimmed by 6 bases and 2 bases, with 11 bases remaining between them. Germline-derived CDR1 and CDR2 are MNHEY and SVGAGI. This CDR3 contains 14 residues. CDR3 loop: CASSPRQGNQPQHF. CDR3 in DNA: TGTGCCAGCAGCCCCCGCCAGGGCAATCAGCCCCAGCATTTT.

The rearrangement joins TRBV9 to TRBJ1-1, with unresolved D. CDR1 is SGDLS, CDR2 YYNGEE, per germline. This CDR3 is 12 amino acids long. Trimming pared 5 bases from V and 1 base from J, leaving 6 bases between. The CDR3 region is CASSRRNTEAFF. CDR3 bases: TGTGCCAGCAGTCGTCGGAACACTGAAGCTTTCTTT.